The sequence of this T cell receptor (beta chain) was determined in a study of graft-versus-host responses after intestinal transplantation. Notes on the study in general: Allograft graft-versus-host to host-versus-graft clonal ratios ran high in patients with graft-donor T cell macrochimerism.

Processed graft tissue released its intraepithelial and lamina propria lymphocytes. The germline V and J ends were trimmed by 0 bases and 7 bases, with 12 bases remaining between them. Germline values: CDR1 MNHEY, CDR2 SVGAGI. This CDR3 contains 14 residues. Note on this clone: Its specificity is not known.

Repertoires were generated with immunoSEQ multiplex PCR, while TCRdb's copy carries only in-frame clones and drops some. The sample yields about 63,000 clones, approximately 91% seen once. This TCR came from a human patient who received an intestinal transplant, so some T cells may come from the graft donor. The chain carries TRBV6-5 and TRBJ1-1, with TRBD1 as a possible D gene (6 bases). The input for sequencing was ileum tissue, taken 350 to 400 days after transplant. The CDR3 DNA reads as TGTGCCAGCAGTTACTCAGGGGGAAAGGATGAAGCTTTCTTT. It specifies CASSYSGGKDEAFF.